This TCR beta chain comes out of a study of CXCR3-negative and CXCR3-positive naive CD8 T cells. Researchers prepared the TRB cDNA libraries using 5' RACE with UMI labels. After re-calling the 5' RACE reads, TCRdb lists one entry per CDR3 protein, DNA absent. This sample lists around 140,000 distinct CDR3 sequences; its ten largest clones have nearly 0.5%. About this clonotype itself: Antigen specificity is unknown.

Study observations and caveats: Comparably high diversity marked both naive subsets, whereas memory CD8+ cells had much lower diversity. Greater hydrophobicity was found in TRB CDR3s of CXCR3-positive naive cells than of CXCR3-negative naive cells. Memory cells showed distinct TRBV-TRBJ patterns, while the two naive subsets matched.

The CDR3 length is 16 residues. Germline V gives CDR1 MNHEY, CDR2 SMNVEV (reference sequence). Each CD8+ T cell subset was flow-sorted in triplicate. Every sort contained 300,000 cells. The chain has TRBV27 and TRBJ1-6; with no DNA, the TCRdb D assignment of TRBD1 cannot be verified. Sample: naive CXCR3- CD8+ T cells from blood. The sample's subset: CD45RO-CCR7+CD27+CD95- naive CD8+ T cells lacking CXCR3 (TNR3-). The sequence derives from a human donor in good health. Some clones in this sample may be carry-over from other donors' samples. The CDR3 sequence is CASSTGGLPYNSPLHF.